A selection of T cell receptor beta chains follows, all from one sample in a study of CD8+CD57+ T cells in acquired aplastic anemia. TCRdb passed the reads through MiXCR, listing each CDR3 protein once. The sample shows roughly 190,000 distinct CDR3 sequences, less than 65% of them seen only once. Sequencing input: sorted CD4+, CD8+, or CD8+CD57+ T cells (not recorded which) from PBMCs. The receptors were gathered from a human donor in good health, serving as a control. The CDR3 runs from the conserved cysteine through the conserved F or W.

J gene: TRBJ2-1; V gene: TRBV7-6; CDR3 protein: CASSRRSGGAEQFF
J gene: TRBJ1-6; V gene: TRBV15; CDR3 protein: CATRNNVGYSPLHF
J gene: TRBJ1-4; V gene: TRBV3-2; CDR3 protein: CASSQGPGTAYNEKLFF
J gene: TRBJ1-1; V gene: TRBV10-3; CDR3 protein: CAIRGTGRGEAFF
J gene: TRBJ2-7; V gene: TRBV15; CDR3 protein: CATSRDPIAGVVSDYEQYF
J gene: TRBJ1-1; V gene: TRBV5-1; CDR3 protein: CASSLASRGAAFF
J gene: TRBJ1-2; V gene: TRBV5-1; CDR3 protein: CASSLGDPQGANYGYTF
J gene: TRBJ1-2; V gene: TRBV20-1; CDR3 protein: CSASKGQGGDYGYTF
J gene: TRBJ1-2; V gene: TRBV5-1; CDR3 protein: CASSLGQGAHFNYGYTF
J gene: TRBJ2-7; V gene: TRBV7-9; CDR3 protein: CASRYGAHEQYF
J gene: TRBJ2-1; V gene: TRBV7-9; CDR3 protein: CASSLSGAVYNEQFF
J gene: TRBJ2-7; V gene: TRBV11-3; CDR3 protein: CASSKLAGGYEQYF
J gene: TRBJ2-7; V gene: TRBV7-2; CDR3 protein: CASSFGPFYEQYF
J gene: TRBJ2-7; V gene: TRBV7-9; CDR3 protein: CASSFLTGTGAHEQYF
J gene: TRBJ2-7; V gene: TRBV2; CDR3 protein: CASTNRGSSYEQYF
J gene: TRBJ1-1; V gene: TRBV2; CDR3 protein: CASSASQNMNTEAFF